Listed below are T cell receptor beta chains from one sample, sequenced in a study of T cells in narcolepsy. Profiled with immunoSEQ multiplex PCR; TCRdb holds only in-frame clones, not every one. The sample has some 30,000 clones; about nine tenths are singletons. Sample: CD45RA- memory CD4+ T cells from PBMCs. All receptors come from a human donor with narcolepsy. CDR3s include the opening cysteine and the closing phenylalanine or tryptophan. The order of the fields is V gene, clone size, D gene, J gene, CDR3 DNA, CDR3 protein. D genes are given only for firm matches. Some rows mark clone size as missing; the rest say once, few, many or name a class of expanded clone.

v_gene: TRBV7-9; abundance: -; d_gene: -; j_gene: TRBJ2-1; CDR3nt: TGTGCCAGCAGCCCCCTACAGGCGGACAATGAGCAGTTCTTC; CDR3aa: CASSPLQADNEQFF
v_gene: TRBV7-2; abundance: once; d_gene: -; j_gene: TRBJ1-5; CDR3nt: TGTGCCAGCAGCCCCCCGGCAGCGCGCGGGCCCCAGCATTTT; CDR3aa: CASSPPAARGPQHF
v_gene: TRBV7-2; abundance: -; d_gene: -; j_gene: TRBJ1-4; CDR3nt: TGTGCCAGCAGCTTAGATTTCCAGGGGCGGAAAGGAAGACTGTTTTTT; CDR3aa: CASSLDFQGRKGRLFF
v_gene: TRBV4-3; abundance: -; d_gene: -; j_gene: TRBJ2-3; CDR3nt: TGCGCCAGCAGCCAAGGAGGGGCGGGAAGAAGCACAGATACGCAGTATTTT; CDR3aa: CASSQGGAGRSTDTQYF
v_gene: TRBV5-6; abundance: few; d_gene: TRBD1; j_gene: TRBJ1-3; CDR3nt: TGTGCCAGCAGCTGGACAGGGGAAGGCACCATATATTTT; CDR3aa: CASSWTGEGTIYF
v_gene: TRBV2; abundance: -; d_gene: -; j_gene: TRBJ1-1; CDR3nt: TGTGCCAGCAGAGCGGACAGACAGAACACTGAAGCTTTCTTT; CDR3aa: CASRADRQNTEAFF
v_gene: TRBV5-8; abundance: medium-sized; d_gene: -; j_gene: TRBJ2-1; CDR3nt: TGTGCCAGCAGCTTGGGGGAGTCGTACAATGAGCAGTTCTTC; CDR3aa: CASSLGESYNEQFF
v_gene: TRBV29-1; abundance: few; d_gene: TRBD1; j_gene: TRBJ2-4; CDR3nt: TGCAGCGTTTGGGGGACAGGGGAAAACATTCAGTACTTC; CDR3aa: CSVWGTGENIQYF
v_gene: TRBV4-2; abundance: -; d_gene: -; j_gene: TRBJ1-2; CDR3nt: TGTGCCAGCAGCCAAGAGGTCCTGGTAGGCCCATATGGGGGCTACACCTTC; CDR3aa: CASSQEVLVGPYGGYTF
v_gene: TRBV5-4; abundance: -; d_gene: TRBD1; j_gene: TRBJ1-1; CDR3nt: TGTGCCAGCAGCTTGGACCCACAGGGACAGAAAACTTTCTTT; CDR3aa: CASSLDPQGQKTFF
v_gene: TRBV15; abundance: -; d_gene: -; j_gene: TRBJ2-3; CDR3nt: TGTGCCACCAGCAGAGATCGGAATACGCAGTATTTT; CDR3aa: CATSRDRNTQYF
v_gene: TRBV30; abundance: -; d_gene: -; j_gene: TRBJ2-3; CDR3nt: TGTGCCTGGAGTTTGGAGGGGGGCACAGATACGCAGTATTTT; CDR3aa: CAWSLEGGTDTQYF
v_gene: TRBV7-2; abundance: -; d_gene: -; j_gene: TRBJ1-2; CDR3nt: TGTGCCAGCAGCTTAGGTGGCTCTCACTATGGCTACACCTTC; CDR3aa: CASSLGGSHYGYTF
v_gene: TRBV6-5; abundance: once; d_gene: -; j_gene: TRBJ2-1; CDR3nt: TGTGCCTCCGCGGGACAGTCCTACAATGAGCAGTTCTTC; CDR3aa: CASAGQSYNEQFF
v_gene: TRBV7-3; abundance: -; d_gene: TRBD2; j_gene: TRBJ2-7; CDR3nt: TGTGCCAGCAGCTTAACAGGCGGGAGCTCCTACGAGCAGTACTTC; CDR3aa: CASSLTGGSSYEQYF
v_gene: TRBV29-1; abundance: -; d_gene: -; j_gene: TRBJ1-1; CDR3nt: TGCAGCGTTGCCGGTAGATTAGACACTGAAGCTTTCTTT; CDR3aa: CSVAGRLDTEAFF